The clone carrying this T cell receptor (beta chain) appeared a few times. Its antigen remains unidentified. The data derive from a study of blood T cells in healthy people across ages. Study details: About one barcoded beta molecule per two T cells was captured by template switching.

No fewer than 6.5 million PBMCs went into each sample. Each sample yielded at least 5.5 micrograms of PBMC total RNA. The CDR3 consists of 17 residues. V gave up 5 bases and J gave up 2 bases, with 20 bases separating them. Germline CDR1 MNHEY, CDR2 SMNVEV (reference sequence). The study's findings and limits: Both higher diversity and more naive CD4+ cells marked long-lived donors when set against aged donors.

A sample-barcoded 5' primer and a J-beta primer mix were used in a second PCR of roughly 7 to 11 cycles. In TCRdb, the 5' RACE reads were re-called with MiXCR into one record per CDR3 protein. The table lists 1 million to 1.2 million distinct CDR3 sequences, roughly two fifths of them singletons. This TCR was sampled from a man aged 18 to 30 in good health. V and J are TRBV27 and TRBJ2-3; D ambiguous. Sequences were obtained from blood. The CDR3 reads CASSPIVPDGFTDTQYF. CDR3 nucleotides: TGTGCCAGCAGTCCGATCGTCCCGGACGGATTCACAGATACGCAGTATTTT.